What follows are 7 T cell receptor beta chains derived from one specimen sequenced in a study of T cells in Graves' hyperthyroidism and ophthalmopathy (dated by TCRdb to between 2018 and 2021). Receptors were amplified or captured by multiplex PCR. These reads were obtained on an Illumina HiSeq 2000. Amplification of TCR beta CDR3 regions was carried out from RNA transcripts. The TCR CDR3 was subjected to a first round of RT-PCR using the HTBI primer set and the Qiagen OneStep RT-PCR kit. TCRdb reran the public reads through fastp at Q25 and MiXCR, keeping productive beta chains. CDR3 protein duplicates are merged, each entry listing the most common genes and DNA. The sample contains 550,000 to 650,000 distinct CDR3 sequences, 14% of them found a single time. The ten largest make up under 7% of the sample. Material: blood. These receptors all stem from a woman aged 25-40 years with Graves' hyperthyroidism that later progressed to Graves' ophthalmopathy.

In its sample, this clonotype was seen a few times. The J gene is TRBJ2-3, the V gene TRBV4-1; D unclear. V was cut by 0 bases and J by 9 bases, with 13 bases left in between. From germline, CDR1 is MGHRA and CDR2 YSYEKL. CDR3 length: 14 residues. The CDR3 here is CASSQEDGIATQYF. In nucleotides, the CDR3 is TGCGCCAGCAGCCAAGAAGATGGCATAGCCACGCAGTATTTT.

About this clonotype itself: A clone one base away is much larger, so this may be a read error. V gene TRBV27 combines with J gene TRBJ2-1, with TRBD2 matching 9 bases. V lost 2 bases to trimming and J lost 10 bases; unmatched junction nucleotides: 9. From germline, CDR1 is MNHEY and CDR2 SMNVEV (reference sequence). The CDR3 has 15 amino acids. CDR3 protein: CASSLLAGTGNEQFF. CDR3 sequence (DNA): TGTGCCAGCAGTTTACTAGCGGGAACAGGAAACGAGCAGTTCTTC.

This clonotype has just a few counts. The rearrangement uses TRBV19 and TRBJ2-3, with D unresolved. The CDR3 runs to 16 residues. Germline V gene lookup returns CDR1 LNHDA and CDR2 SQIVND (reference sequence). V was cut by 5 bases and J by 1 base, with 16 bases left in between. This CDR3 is CASSPISGRRTDTQYF. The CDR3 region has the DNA TGTGCCAGTAGTCCTATTAGTGGTCGGCGCACAGATACGCAGTATTTT.

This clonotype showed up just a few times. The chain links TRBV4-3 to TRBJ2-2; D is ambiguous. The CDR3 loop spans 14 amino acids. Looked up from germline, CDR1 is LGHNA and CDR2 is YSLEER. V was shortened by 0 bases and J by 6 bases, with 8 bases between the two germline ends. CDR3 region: CASSQDKPPGELFF. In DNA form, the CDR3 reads TGCGCCAGCAGCCAAGATAAGCCCCCCGGGGAGCTGTTTTTT.

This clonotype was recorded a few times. CDR3 protein: CSVEDRDRGPETQYF. For the CDR3, the DNA is TGCAGCGTTGAAGACCGGGACAGGGGGCCAGAGACCCAGTACTTC. The V call is TRBV29-1, the J call TRBJ2-5, with TRBD1 matching over 12 bases. Germline assignment: CDR1 SQVTM and CDR2 ANQGSEA. Trimming took 0 bases from V and 4 from J; bases not matched to a gene: 3. The CDR3 consists of 15 residues.

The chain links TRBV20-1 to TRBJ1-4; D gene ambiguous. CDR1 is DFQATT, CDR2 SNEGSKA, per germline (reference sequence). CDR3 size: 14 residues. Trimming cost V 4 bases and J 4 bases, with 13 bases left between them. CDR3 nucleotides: TGCAGTGCTAAAAGGATGGACGGTAATGAAAAACTGTTTTTT. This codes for CSAKRMDGNEKLFF.

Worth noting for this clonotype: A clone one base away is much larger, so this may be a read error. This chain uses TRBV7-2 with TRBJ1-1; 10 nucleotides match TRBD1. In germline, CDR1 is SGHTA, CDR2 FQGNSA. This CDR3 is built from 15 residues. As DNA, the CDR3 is TGTGCCAGCAGCTTAGATACCGACAGGGGGCGTGGAGCTTTATTT. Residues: CASSLDTDRGRGALF. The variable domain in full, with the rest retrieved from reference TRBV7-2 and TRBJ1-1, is GAGVSQSPSNKVTEKGKDVELRCDPISGHTALYWYRQSLGQGLEFLIYFQGNSAPDKSGLPSDRFSAERTGGSVSTLTIQRTQQEDSAVYLCASSLDTDRGRGALFGQGTRLTVV.